This T cell receptor beta chain was observed in a study of vaccination and CD4 T cells after COVID-19. Germline V lookup: CDR1 SGHVS, CDR2 FNYEAQ. The CDR3 is 15 residues long. Trimming removed 5 bases at V and 0 bases at J, with 13 bases between. Note on this clonotype: Its antigen is not known.

Sequence data for DNA of cultured CD4+ T cells were generated by the Oncomine TCR Beta short-read assay. Genomic DNA was drawn out of CD4+ T cells grown in culture. TCRdb re-called the PCR reads with MiXCR, one entry per CDR3 protein. The table lists about 7,000 distinct CDR3 sequences, approximately 35% of them singletons. Treatment described: approximately nine-day PBMC culture with coronavirus spike peptide pools or control peptides (ViraFEST assay). The unexposed donor gave CD4+ T cells before the COVID-19 pandemic (2011-2018). The rearrangement uses TRBV7-6 and TRBJ1-2; TRBD1 is a possible D gene (5 bases). The sample taken for sequencing was CD4+ T cells from blood, cultured in vitro. The sequence was obtained from a human donor in good health. The CDR3 DNA sequence: TGTGCCAGCAGCCTTCGGGGGGGTGCTAACTATGGCTACACCTTC. As protein: CASSLRGGANYGYTF.